These 22 T cell receptor beta chains were all obtained from the same sample, sequenced in a study of T cell responses to AZD1222 COVID-19 vaccine. This table comes from immunoSEQ multiplex PCR, and its TCRdb copy is limited to in-frame clones, with some not included. The sample carries some 130,000 clones, 90% to 95% recorded once. The starting material was peripheral blood, obtained 28 days after the second AZD1222 dose. The receptors originated from an adult who received the AZD1222 COVID-19 vaccine.

V is TRBV4-1 and J is TRBJ1-2; D is uncertain. The V gene lost 0 bases and the J gene lost 7 bases, with 15 bases spanning the gap. The CDR3 has 15 amino acids. Germline loops: CDR1 MGHRA, CDR2 YSYEKL. The CDR3 spells CASSQEPDPPTGYTF. For the CDR3, the DNA is TGCGCCAGCAGCCAAGAACCCGACCCCCCAACTGGCTACACCTTC.

This chain connects TRBV7-2 to TRBJ1-5, with TRBD1 as a possible D gene (5 bases). The germline V gene has CDR1 SGHTA and CDR2 FQGNSA. Between the trimmed V and J ends, which lost 3 bases and 5 bases, there was a span of 11 bases. This CDR3 has 14 amino acids. The CDR3 region is CASSFDSSYQPQHF. The CDR3 DNA is TGTGCCAGCAGCTTTGACAGTTCCTATCAGCCCCAGCATTTT.

In the case of this clone: This CDR3 is also generated by other DNA sequences in the sample. This chain links TRBV18 with TRBJ2-2; D not resolved. The CDR3 consists of 13 residues. V dropped 2 bases and J dropped 4 bases, with 5 bases sitting between them. The germline CDR1 and CDR2 sequences are KGHSH and LQKENI. The CDR3 coding sequence is TGTGCCAGCTCACCAGGGGTCACCGGGGAGCTGTTTTTT. As protein: CASSPGVTGELFF.

The chain employs TRBV7-9 and TRBJ1-1; perhaps TRBD1 as D (6 bases). The CDR3 is made up of 15 amino acids. Germline V gene data show CDR1 as SEHNR and CDR2 as FQNEAQ (reference sequence). V lost 0 bases and J lost 6, with 14 bases in between. CDR3 loop: CASSLAQGMGSEAFF. CDR3 in DNA: TGTGCCAGCAGCTTAGCGCAGGGGATGGGCTCTGAAGCTTTCTTT.

The gene calls are TRBV2 and TRBJ1-1; D possibly corresponds to TRBD1 (6 bases). Trimming stripped 6 bases from V and 0 bases from J, with 11 bases between. From germline, CDR1 is SNHLY and CDR2 FYNNEI. The CDR3 covers 14 residues. CDR3 coding DNA: TGTGCCAGCAGCGAACAGGGCATGAACACTGAAGCTTTCTTT. This codes for CASSEQGMNTEAFF.

DNA for the CDR3: TGTGCCAGCAGCAAATGGGGTACAGGCGGGAACACCGGGGAGCTGTTTTTT. Its translation: CASSKWGTGGNTGELFF. J is TRBJ2-2 and V is TRBV7-9; tentative D call: TRBD1 (5 bases). The CDR3 has 17 residues. Germline loops: CDR1 SEHNR, CDR2 FQNEAQ (reference sequence). Trimming removed 5 bases at V and 1 base at J, with 17 bases between. The variable domain in full, with the rest retrieved from reference TRBV7-9 and TRBJ2-2, is DTGVSQNPRHKITKRGQNVTFRCDPISEHNRLYWYRQTLGQGPEFLTYFQNEAQLEKSRLLSDRFSAERPKGSFSTLEIQRTEQGDSAMYLCASSKWGTGGNTGELFFGEGSRLTVL.

The rearrangement joins TRBV18 to TRBJ2-1; tentative D call: TRBD1 (5 bases). Trimming cost V 3 bases and J 4 bases, with 16 bases left between them. The CDR3 is 16 amino acids. Per germline, CDR1 KGHSH and CDR2 LQKENI. The CDR3 spells CASSPRQGHTYNEQFF. CDR3 DNA sequence: TGTGCCAGCTCACCTAGGCAGGGCCATACTTACAATGAGCAGTTCTTC. The whole variable domain, remainder taken from reference TRBV18 and TRBJ2-1, is NAGVMQNPRHLVRRRGQEARLRCSPMKGHSHVYWYRQLPEEGLKFMVYLQKENIIDESGMPKERFSAEFPKEGPSILRIQQVVRGDSAAYFCASSPRQGHTYNEQFFGPGTRLTVL.

The chain uses TRBV19 and TRBJ1-1; TRBD1 aligns across 7 bases. J lost 4 bases, V lost 3 bases, and 8 bases had no gene match. The CDR3 consists of 15 residues. The germline V gene encodes CDR1 LNHDA and CDR2 SQIVND (reference sequence). The CDR3 DNA follows: TGTGCCAGTAGTATTACATGGGGGACAGCCACTGAAGCTTTCTTT. Amino acids: CASSITWGTATEAFF.

The V and J genes are TRBV4-3 and TRBJ1-4, with D maybe TRBD1 (5 bases). Germline-derived CDR1 and CDR2 are LGHNA and YSLEER. Trimming removed 0 bases at V and 8 bases at J, with 19 bases between. There are 17 residues in the CDR3. CDR3 coding DNA: TGCGCCAGCAGCCAAGATCGGACGGCTGCGGGGGAGGAAAAACTGTTTTTT. Its translation is CASSQDRTAAGEEKLFF.

This chain links TRBV5-4 with TRBJ1-4; TRBD1 is a possible D gene (5 bases). From germline, CDR1 is SGHNT and CDR2 YYREEE (reference sequence). The CDR3 has 15 amino acids. V was trimmed by 0 bases and J by 7 bases, leaving 13 bases between them. CDR3 nucleotide sequence: TGTGCCAGCAGCTTGGGCGGGGCCCTTTCTGAAAAACTGTTTTTT. Translation: CASSLGGALSEKLFF.

V and J are TRBV19 and TRBJ1-2, with TRBD1 as a possible D gene (5 bases). The CDR3 totals 11 residues. Trimming stripped 8 bases from V and 7 bases from J, with 11 bases between. The germline CDR1 and CDR2 sequences are LNHDA and SQIVND (reference sequence). Here the CDR3 reads CASYQGFGYTF. In DNA form, the CDR3 reads TGTGCCAGTTATCAGGGTTTTGGCTACACCTTC.

V gene TRBV3-1 (or the pseudogene TRBV3-2) combines with J gene TRBJ2-5; weak D call: TRBD2 (5 bases). The CDR3 spans 15 residues. CDR1 and CDR2 from the germline V gene are LGHDT and YNNKEL (reference sequence). With 4 bases removed from V and 5 bases from J, the gap between germline ends came to 17 bases. The CDR3 nucleotides are TGTGCCAGCAGCCTAACCTCATGGACTGGCGAGACCCAGTACTTC. Encoded protein: CASSLTSWTGETQYF.

J is TRBJ1-1 and V is TRBV19; a possible D gene is TRBD1 (5 bases). V dropped 6 bases and J dropped 7 bases, with 15 bases sitting between them. Germline loops: CDR1 LNHDA, CDR2 SQIVND (reference sequence). The CDR3 spans 13 residues. CDR3 amino acids: CASSSTGQLEAFF. In DNA form, the CDR3 reads TGTGCCAGTAGCAGCACCGGACAACTTGAAGCTTTCTTT.

The chain links TRBV7-2 to TRBJ1-1, with a tentative D call TRBD1 (5 bases). The CDR3 is made up of 14 amino acids. Trimming cost V 5 bases and J 4 bases, with 14 bases left between them. CDR1 is SGHTA, CDR2 FQGNSA, per germline. CDR3 amino acids: CASSVIQGGTEAFF. CDR3 DNA: TGTGCCAGCAGCGTAATCCAGGGTGGCACTGAAGCTTTCTTT.

V usage is TRBV12-3 or TRBV12-4 and J usage is TRBJ1-1; D not resolved. The germline V and J ends were trimmed by 2 bases and 5 bases, with 6 bases remaining between them. The CDR3 length is 12 residues. The CDR3, as DNA: TGTGCCAGCAGTTTATGGAGAACTGAAGCTTTCTTT. It codes for CASSLWRTEAFF.

V usage is TRBV6-5 and J usage is TRBJ1-2; D gene uncertain. Germline V lookup: CDR1 MNHEY, CDR2 SVGAGI. V gave up 5 bases and J gave up 8 bases, with 21 bases separating them. This CDR3 is built from 15 residues. CDR3 nucleotide sequence: TGTGCCAGCAGTCCCTTACAACGCGGGGAATCCGGCTACACCTTC. This sequence encodes CASSPLQRGESGYTF.

The CDR3 nucleotides read TGTGCCAGCAGTCTCGGGGGAAATGAGCAGTTCTTC. Its translation: CASSLGGNEQFF. This rearrangement joins TRBV12-3 or TRBV12-4 to TRBJ2-1; weak D call: TRBD2 (6 bases). This CDR3 has 12 amino acids. V lost 5 bases and J lost 7, with 9 bases in between.

The V call is TRBV28, the J call TRBJ2-1; 8 positions agree with TRBD2. Germline V CDR1 and CDR2: MDHEN, SYDVKM. The CDR3 runs to 16 residues. V trimming: 1 base; J trimming: 9 bases; junction bases outside the gene matches: 11. The CDR3 coding sequence is TGTGCCAGCAGTTTATTGCGCGGGGGGCCGACGGGTGAGCAGTTCTTC. It is translated as CASSLLRGGPTGEQFF.

The rearrangement uses TRBV4-1 and TRBJ1-5, with a possible D match to TRBD1 (5 bases). Per germline, CDR1 MGHRA and CDR2 YSYEKL. Between the trimmed V and J ends, which lost 0 bases and 7 bases, there was a span of 16 bases. This CDR3 has 16 residues. The CDR3 is CASSQDSSRARQPQHF. In DNA, the CDR3 is TGCGCCAGCAGCCAAGACAGCAGCAGGGCTCGACAGCCCCAGCATTTT.

The chain recombines TRBV4-3 with TRBJ2-2; TRBD1 might be the D (5 bases). Per germline, CDR1 LGHNA and CDR2 YSLEER. This CDR3 is built from 15 residues. V was pared by 4 bases and J by 8 bases, with 17 bases between. CDR3 sequence: CASSPYLQGTGELFF. CDR3 sequence (DNA): TGCGCCAGCAGCCCTTACCTCCAGGGAACGGGGGAGCTGTTTTTT.

This clone was recorded once. The CDR3, as DNA: TGTGCCAGCAGGCAGGGAACAACCTACGAGCAGTACTTC. Translating it yields CASRQGTTYEQYF. The V gene is TRBV2, the J gene TRBJ2-7; TRBD1 might be the D (5 bases). Germline CDR1 SNHLY, CDR2 FYNNEI. There are 13 residues in the CDR3. V lost 6 bases to trimming and J lost 2 bases, with 11 bases between them.

This chain links TRBV9 with TRBJ2-7, with 9 bases that match TRBD1. V shed 3 bases and J 0 bases; nucleotides not matched to a gene: 7. The CDR3 spans 16 residues. Per the germline V gene, CDR1 is SGDLS and CDR2 is YYNGEE. CDR3 sequence reads: CASSGGTGTRSYEQYF. In DNA, the CDR3 is TGTGCCAGCAGCGGAGGGACAGGGACCCGCTCCTACGAGCAGTACTTC.